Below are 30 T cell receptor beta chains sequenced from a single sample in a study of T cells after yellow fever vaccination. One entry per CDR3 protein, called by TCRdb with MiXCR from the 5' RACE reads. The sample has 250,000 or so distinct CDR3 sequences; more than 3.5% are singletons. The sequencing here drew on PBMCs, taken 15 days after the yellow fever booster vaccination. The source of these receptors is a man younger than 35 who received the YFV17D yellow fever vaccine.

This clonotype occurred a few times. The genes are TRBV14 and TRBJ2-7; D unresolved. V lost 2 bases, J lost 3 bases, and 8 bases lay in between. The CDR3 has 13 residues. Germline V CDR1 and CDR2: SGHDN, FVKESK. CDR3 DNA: TGTGCCAGCAGCCAACAGTTTGGCTACGAGCAGTACGTC. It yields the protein CASSQQFGYEQYV.

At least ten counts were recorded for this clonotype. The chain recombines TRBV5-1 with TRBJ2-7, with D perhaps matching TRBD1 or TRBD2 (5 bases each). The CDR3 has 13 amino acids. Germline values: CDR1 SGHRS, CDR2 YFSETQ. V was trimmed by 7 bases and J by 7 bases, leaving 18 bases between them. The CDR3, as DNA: TGCGCCAGCGGTTCGTGGGCAGGGAGTGAGCAGTACTTC. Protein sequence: CASGSWAGSEQYF. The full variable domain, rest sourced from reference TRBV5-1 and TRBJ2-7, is KAGVTQTPRYLIKTRGQQVTLSCSPISGHRSVSWYQQTPGQGLQFLFEYFSETQRNKGNFPGRFSGRQFSNSRSEMNVSTLELGDSALYLCASGSWAGSEQYFGPGTRLTVT.

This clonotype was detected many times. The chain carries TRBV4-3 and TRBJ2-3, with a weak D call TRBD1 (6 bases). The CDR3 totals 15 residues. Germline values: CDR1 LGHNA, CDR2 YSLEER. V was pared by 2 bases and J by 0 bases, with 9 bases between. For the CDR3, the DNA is TGCGCCAGCAGCCAACAGGGGCAGAGCACAGATACGCAGTATTTT. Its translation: CASSQQGQSTDTQYF.

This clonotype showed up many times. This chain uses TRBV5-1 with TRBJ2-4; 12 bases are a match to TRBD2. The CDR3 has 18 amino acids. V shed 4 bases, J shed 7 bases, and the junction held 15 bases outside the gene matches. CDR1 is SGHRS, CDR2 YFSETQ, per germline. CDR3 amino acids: CASSPAGLAGGPGNIQYF. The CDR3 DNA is TGCGCCAGCAGCCCGGCGGGGCTAGCGGGGGGGCCGGGTAACATTCAGTACTTC. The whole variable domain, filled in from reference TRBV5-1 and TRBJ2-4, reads KAGVTQTPRYLIKTRGQQVTLSCSPISGHRSVSWYQQTPGQGLQFLFEYFSETQRNKGNFPGRFSGRQFSNSRSEMNVSTLELGDSALYLCASSPAGLAGGPGNIQYFGAGTRLSVL.

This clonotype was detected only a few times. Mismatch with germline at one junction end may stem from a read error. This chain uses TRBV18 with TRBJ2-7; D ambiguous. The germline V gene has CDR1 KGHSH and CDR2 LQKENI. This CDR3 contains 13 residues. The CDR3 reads CASSPQPESEQYF. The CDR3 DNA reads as TGTGCCAGCTCCCCACAGCCCGAAAGCGAGCAGTACTTC.

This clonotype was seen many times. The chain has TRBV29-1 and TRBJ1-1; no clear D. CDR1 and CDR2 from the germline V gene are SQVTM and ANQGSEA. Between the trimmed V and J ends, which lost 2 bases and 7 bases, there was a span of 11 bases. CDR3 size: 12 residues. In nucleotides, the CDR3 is TGCAGCGTTGAATTCGGTGGGTTTGAAGCTTTCTTT. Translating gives CSVEFGGFEAFF.

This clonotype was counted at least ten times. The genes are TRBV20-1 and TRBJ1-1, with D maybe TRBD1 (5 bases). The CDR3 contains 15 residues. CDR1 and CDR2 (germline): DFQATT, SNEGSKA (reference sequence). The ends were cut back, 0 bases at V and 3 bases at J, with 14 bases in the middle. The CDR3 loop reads CSARDPQGSYTEAFF. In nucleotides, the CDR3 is TGCAGTGCTAGAGATCCGCAGGGTTCGTACACTGAAGCTTTCTTT.

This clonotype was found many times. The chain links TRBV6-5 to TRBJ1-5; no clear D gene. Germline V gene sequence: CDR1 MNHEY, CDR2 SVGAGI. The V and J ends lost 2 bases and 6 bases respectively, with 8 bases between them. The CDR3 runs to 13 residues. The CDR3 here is CASSYTKGQPQHF. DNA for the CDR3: TGTGCCAGCAGTTACACCAAGGGTCAGCCCCAGCATTTT.

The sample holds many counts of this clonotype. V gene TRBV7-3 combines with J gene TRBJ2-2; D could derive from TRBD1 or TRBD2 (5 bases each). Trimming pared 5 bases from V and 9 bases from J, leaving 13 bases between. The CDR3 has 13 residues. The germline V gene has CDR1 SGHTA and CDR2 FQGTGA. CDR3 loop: CASSPTPGRELFF. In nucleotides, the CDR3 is TGTGCCAGCAGCCCAACGCCGGGGCGGGAGCTGTTTTTT.

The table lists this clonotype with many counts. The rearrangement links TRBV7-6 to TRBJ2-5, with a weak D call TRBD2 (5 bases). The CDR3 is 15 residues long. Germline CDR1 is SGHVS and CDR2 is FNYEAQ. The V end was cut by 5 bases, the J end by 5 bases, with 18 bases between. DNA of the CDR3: TGTGCCAGCAGCCCCCCTTGGGCGGGCGGGGAGACCCAGTACTTC. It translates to CASSPPWAGGETQYF.

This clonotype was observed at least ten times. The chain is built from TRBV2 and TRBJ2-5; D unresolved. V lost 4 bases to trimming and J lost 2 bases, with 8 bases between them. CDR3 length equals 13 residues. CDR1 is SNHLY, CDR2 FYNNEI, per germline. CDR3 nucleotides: TGTGCCAGCAGTGGTAGCAAGCAAGAGACCCAGTACTTC. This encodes CASSGSKQETQYF.

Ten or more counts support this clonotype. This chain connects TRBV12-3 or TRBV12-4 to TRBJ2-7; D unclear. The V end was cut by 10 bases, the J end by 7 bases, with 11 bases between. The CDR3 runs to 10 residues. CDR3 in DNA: TGTGCCATTTCCTCCCGGGAGCAGTACGTC. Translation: CAISSREQYV.

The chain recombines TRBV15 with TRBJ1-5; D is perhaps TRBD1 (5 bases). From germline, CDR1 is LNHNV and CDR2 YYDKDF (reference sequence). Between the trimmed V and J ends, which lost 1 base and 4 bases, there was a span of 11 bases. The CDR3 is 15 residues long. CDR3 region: CATSRGAAGNQPQHF. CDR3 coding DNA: TGTGCCACCAGCAGAGGGGCTGCAGGGAATCAGCCCCAGCATTTT.

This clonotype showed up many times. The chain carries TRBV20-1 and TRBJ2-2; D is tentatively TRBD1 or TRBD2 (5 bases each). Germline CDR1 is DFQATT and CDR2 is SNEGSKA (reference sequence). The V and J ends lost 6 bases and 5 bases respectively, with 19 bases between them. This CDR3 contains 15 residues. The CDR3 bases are TGCAGTGCCGGGGCCGGGACGGCAAAAACCGGGGAGCTGTTTTTT. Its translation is CSAGAGTAKTGELFF.

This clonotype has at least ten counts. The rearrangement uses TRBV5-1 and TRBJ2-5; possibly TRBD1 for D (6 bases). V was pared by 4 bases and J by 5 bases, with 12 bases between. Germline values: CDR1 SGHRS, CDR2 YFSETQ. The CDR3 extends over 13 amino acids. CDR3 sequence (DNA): TGCGCCAGCAGCGAGGGGACACTGGAGACCCAGTACTTC. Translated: CASSEGTLETQYF.

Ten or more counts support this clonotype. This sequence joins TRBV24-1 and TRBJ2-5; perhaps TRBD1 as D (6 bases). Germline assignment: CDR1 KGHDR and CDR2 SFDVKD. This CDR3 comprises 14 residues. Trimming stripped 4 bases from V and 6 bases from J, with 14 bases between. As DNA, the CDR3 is TGTGCCACCAGTGAAGCCAGGGGTACGAAGACCCAGTACTTC. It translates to CATSEARGTKTQYF.

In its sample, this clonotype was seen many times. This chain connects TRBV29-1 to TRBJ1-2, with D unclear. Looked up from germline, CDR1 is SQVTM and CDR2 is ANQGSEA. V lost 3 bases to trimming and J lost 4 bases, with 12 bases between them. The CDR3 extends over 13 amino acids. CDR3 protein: CSVEARLGYGYTF. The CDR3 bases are TGCAGCGTTGAGGCTCGACTGGGCTATGGCTACACCTTC. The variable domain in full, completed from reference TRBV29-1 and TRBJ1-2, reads SAVISQKPSRDICQRGTSLTIQCQVDSQVTMMFWYRQQPGQSLTLIATANQGSEATYESGFVIDKFPISRPNLTFSTLTVSNMSPEDSSIYLCSVEARLGYGYTFGSGTRLTVV.

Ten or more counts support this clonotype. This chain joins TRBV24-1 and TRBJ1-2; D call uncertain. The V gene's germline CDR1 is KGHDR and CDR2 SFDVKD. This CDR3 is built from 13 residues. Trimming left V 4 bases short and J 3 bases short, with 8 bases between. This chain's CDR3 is CATSETADYGYTF. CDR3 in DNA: TGTGCCACCAGTGAAACAGCAGACTATGGCTACACCTTC.

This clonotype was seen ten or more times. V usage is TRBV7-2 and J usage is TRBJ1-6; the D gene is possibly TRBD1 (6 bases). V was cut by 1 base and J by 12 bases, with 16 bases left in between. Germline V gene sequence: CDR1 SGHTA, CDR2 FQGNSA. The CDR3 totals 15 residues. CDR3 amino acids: CASSLVGRGTRPLHF. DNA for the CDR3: TGTGCCAGCAGCTTAGTGGGCAGGGGTACGAGACCCCTCCACTTT.

This CDR3 is CASSRQGARNTEAFF. The CDR3 DNA follows: TGCGCCAGCAGCCGACAGGGGGCAAGGAACACTGAAGCTTTCTTT. The chain has TRBV5-1 and TRBJ1-1; 10 nucleotides line up with TRBD1. CDR3 length equals 15 residues. The germline gives CDR1 SGHRS, CDR2 YFSETQ. V was pared by 4 bases and J by 1 base, with 4 bases of the junction left unmatched.

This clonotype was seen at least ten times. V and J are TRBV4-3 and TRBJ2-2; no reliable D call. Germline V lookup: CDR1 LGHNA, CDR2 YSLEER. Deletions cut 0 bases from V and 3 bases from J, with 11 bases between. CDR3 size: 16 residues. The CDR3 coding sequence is TGCGCCAGCAGCCAAGACCCTCCACGGGACACCGGGGAGCTGTTTTTT. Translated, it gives CASSQDPPRDTGELFF.

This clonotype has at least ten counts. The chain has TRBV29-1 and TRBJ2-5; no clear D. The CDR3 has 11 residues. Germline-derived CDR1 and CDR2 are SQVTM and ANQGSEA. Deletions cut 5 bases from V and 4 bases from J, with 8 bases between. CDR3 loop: CSVQHAETQYF. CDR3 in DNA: TGCAGCGTTCAGCATGCAGAGACCCAGTACTTC.

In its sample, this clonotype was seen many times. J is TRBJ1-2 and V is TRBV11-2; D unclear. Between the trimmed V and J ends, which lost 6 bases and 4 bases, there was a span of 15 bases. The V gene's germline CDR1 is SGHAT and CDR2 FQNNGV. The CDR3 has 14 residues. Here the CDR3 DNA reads TGTGCCAGCAGAAAAGCCGGGCCGCCCTATGGCTACACCTTC. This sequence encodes CASRKAGPPYGYTF. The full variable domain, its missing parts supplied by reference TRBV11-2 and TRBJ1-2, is EAGVAQSPRYKIIEKRQSVAFWCNPISGHATLYWYQQILGQGPKLLIQFQNNGVVDDSQLPKDRFSAERLKGVDSTLKIQPAKLEDSAVYLCASRKAGPPYGYTFGSGTRLTVV.

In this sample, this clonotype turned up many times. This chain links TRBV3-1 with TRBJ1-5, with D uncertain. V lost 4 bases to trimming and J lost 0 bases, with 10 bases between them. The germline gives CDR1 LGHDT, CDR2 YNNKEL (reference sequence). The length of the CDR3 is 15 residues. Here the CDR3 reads CASSPGVNSNQPQHF. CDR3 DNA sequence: TGTGCCAGCAGCCCGGGAGTGAATAGCAATCAGCCCCAGCATTTT.

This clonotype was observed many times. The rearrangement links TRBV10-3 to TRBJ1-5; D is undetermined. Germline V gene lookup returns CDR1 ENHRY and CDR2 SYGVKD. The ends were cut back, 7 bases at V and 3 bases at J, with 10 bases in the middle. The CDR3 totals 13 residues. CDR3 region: CAIKADSNQPQHF. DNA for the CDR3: TGTGCCATCAAAGCCGATTCCAATCAGCCCCAGCATTTT.

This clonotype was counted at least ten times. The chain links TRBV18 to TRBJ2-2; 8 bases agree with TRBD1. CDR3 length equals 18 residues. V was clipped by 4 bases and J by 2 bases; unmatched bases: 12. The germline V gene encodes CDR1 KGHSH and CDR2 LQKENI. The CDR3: CASSHLTFGQGNTGELFF. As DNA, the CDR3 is TGTGCCAGCTCACACCTTACCTTCGGACAGGGAAACACCGGGGAGCTGTTTTTT.

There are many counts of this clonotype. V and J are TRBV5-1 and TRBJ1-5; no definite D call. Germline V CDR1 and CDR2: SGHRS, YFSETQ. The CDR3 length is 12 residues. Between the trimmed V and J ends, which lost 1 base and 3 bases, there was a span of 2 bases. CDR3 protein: CASSLTNQPQHF. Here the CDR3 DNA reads TGCGCCAGCAGCTTGACCAATCAGCCCCAGCATTTT.

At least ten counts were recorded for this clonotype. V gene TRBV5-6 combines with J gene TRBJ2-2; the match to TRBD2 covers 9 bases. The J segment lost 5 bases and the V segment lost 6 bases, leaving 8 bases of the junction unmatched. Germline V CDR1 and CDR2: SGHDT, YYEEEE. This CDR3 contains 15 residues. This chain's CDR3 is CASNRRLAGTGELFF. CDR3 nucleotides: TGTGCCAGCAACCGAAGGCTAGCGGGGACCGGGGAGCTGTTTTTT.

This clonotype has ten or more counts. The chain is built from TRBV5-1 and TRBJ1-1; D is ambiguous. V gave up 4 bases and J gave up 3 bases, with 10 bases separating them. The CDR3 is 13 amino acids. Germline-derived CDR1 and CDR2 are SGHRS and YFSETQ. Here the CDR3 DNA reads TGCGCCAGCAGCCGCGACGGGTACACTGAAGCTTTCTTT. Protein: CASSRDGYTEAFF.

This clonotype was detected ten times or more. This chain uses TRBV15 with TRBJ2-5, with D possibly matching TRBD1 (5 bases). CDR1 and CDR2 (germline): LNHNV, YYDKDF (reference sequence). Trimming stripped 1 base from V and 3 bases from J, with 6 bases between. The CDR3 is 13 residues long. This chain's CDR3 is CATSRGQKETQYF. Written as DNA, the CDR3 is TGTGCCACCAGCAGAGGACAGAAAGAGACCCAGTACTTC.